This TCR beta chain is drawn from a study of blood T cell repertoires in COVID-19. Across the whole study: There were acute and convalescent COVID-19 samples, and they came from the United States, Italy and Spain. PBMCs, B-cell-depleted T cells, or T cells were the source of the cDNA or gDNA that made up the material.

Per germline, CDR1 SNHLY and CDR2 FYNNEI. The CDR3 consists of 15 residues. Trimming shortened V by 3 bases and J by 5 bases, and 16 bases separated the two germline ends. How the authors handled the data: Amplification with reference gene primers provided the estimates of nucleated cell counts. The assay was immunoSEQ multiplex PCR, and TCRdb's table has in-frame clones only and misses some. V and J calls and clone size are as listed in that table; D and trimming were resolved from the DNA. The table includes some 150,000 clones, roughly four fifths detected once. Sequences were obtained from peripheral blood. The TCR comes from a human donor in a cohort sampled during active COVID-19. The chain joins TRBV2 to TRBJ1-1; D remains unclear. CDR3 region: CASSEGVWRDTEAFF. In DNA form, the CDR3 reads TGTGCCAGCAGTGAGGGAGTTTGGAGGGATACTGAAGCTTTCTTT.